This T cell receptor beta chain came from a study of cytomegalovirus exposure and HLA in healthy donors. Primers included in the PCR were 60 Vbeta and 13 Jbeta primers. Assay used: immunoSEQ multiplex PCR; TCRdb lists only in-frame clones, some missing. Among around 150,000 clones listed, roughly three quarters were seen once. Regarding the study as a whole: For cytomegalovirus status, the classifier reportedly gave diagnoses with high specificity and sensitivity.

From germline, CDR1 is KGHSH and CDR2 LQKENI. The CDR3 spans 12 residues. V was cut by 4 bases and J by 6 bases, with 6 bases left in between. To note about this clone: Its antigen is currently unknown.

This clonotype was obtained from a male donor in good health and CMV-seronegative. Sample: PBMCs. The rearrangement links TRBV18 to TRBJ1-4; TRBD1 is a possible D gene (5 bases). This CDR3 is CASSLGDEKLFF. For the CDR3, the DNA is TGTGCCAGCTCACTAGGGGATGAAAAACTGTTTTTT.